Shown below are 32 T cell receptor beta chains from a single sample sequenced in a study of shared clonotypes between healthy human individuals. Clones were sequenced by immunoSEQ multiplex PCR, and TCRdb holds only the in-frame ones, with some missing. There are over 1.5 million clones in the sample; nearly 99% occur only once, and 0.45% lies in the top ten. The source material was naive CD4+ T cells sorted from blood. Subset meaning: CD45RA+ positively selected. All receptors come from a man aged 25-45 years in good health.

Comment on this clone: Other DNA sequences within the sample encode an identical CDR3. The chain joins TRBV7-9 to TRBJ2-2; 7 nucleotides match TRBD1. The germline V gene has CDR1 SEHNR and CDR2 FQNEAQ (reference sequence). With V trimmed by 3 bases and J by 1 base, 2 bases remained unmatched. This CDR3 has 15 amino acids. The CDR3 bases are TGTGCCAGCAGCTTGGACAGGCGGAACACCGGGGAGCTGTTTTTT. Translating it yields CASSLDRRNTGELFF.

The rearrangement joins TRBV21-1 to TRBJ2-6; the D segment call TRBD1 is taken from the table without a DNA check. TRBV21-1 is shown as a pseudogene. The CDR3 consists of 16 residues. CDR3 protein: CASRGTGVAGANVLTF. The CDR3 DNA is TGTGCCAGCAGGGGGACAGGGGTAGCCGGGGCCAACGTCCTGACTTTC.

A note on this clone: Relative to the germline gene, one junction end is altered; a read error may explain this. The CDR3: CASSPAVWSEQFF. The CDR3 DNA reads as TGTGCTAGCAGCCCCGCCGTTTGGTCTGAGCAGTTCTTC. The chain uses TRBV7-7 and TRBJ2-1; no clear D gene. Germline V gene sequence: CDR1 SSHAT, CDR2 FNYEAQ (reference sequence). This CDR3 spans 13 amino acids.

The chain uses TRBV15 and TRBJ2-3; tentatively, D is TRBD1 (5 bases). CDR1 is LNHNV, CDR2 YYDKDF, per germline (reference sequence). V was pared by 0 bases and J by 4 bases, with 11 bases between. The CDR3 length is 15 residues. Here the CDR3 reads CATSRDRVGADTQYF. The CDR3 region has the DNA TGTGCCACCAGCAGAGACAGGGTCGGTGCAGATACGCAGTATTTT.

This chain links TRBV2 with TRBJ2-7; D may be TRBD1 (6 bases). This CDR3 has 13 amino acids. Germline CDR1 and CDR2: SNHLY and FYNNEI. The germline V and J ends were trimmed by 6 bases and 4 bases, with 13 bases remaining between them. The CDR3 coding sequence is TGTGCCAGCAGAGGGGACATCTATTACGAGCAGTACTTC. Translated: CASRGDIYYEQYF.

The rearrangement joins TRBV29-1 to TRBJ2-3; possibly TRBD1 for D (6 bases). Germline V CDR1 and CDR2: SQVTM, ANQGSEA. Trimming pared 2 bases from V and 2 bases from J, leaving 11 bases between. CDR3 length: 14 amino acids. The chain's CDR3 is CSVEQGRYTDTQYF. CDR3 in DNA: TGCAGCGTTGAACAGGGGCGGTACACAGATACGCAGTATTTT.

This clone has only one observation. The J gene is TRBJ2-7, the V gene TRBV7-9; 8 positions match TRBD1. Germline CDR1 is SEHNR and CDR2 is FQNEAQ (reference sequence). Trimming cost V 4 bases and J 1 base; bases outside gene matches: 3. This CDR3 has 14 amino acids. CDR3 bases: TGTGCCAGCAGCTCAAGGACAGGGTCCTACGAGCAGTACTTC. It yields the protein CASSSRTGSYEQYF. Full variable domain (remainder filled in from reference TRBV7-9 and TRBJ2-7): DTGVSQNPRHKITKRGQNVTFRCDPISEHNRLYWYRQTLGQGPEFLTYFQNEAQLEKSRLLSDRFSAERPKGSFSTLEIQRTEQGDSAMYLCASSSRTGSYEQYFGPGTRLTVT.

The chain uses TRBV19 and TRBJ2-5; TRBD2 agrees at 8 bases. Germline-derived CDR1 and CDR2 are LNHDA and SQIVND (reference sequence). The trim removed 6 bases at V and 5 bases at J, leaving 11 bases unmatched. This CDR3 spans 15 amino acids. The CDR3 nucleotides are TGTGCCAGTAGCCCGACTAGCGTGTCGTCCGAGACCCAGTACTTC. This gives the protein CASSPTSVSSETQYF.

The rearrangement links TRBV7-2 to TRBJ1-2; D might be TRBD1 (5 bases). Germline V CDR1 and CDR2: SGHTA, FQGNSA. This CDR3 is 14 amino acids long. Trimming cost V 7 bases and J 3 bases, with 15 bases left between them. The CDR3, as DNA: TGTGCCAGCACCCTTCGCAGGGAGGACTATGGCTACACCTTC. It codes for CASTLRREDYGYTF.

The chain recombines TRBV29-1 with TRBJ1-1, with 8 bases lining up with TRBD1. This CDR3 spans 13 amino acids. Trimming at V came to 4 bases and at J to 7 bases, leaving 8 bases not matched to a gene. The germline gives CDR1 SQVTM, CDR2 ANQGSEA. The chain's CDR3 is CSVAHRGSFEAFF. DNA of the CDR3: TGCAGCGTTGCGCACAGGGGGTCGTTTGAAGCTTTCTTT.

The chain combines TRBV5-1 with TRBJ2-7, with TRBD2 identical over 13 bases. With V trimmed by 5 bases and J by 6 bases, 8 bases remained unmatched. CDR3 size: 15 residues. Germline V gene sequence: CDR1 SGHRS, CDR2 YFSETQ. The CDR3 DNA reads TGCGCCAGCAGGACCACTAGCGGGAGGGCCGGCGAGCAGTACTTC. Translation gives CASRTTSGRAGEQYF.

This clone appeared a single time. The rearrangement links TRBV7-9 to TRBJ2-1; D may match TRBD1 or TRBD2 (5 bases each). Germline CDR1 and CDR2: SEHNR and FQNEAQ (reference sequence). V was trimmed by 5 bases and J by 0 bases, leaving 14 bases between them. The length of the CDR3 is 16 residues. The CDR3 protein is CASSPQGRSSYNEQFF. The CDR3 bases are TGTGCCAGCAGCCCCCAGGGACGGAGCTCCTACAATGAGCAGTTCTTC.

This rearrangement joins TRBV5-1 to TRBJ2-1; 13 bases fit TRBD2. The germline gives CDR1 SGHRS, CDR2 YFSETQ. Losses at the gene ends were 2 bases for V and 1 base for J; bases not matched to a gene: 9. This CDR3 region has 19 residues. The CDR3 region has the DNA TGCGCCAGCAGCTTTGGTTTACTAGCGGGAGGGAAATCCTACAATGAGCAGTTCTTC. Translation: CASSFGLLAGGKSYNEQFF.

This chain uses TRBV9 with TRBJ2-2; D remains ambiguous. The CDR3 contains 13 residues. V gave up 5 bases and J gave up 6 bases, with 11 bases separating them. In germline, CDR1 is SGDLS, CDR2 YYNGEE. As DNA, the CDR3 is TGTGCCAGCAGTCCTGAGGTGGCCGGGGAGCTGTTTTTT. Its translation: CASSPEVAGELFF.

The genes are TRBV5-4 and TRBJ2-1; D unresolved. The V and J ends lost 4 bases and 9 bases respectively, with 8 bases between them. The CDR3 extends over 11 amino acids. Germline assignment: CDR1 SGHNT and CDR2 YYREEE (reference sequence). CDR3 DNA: TGTGCCAGCAGCATAACGGGTGAGCAGTTCTTC. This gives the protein CASSITGEQFF. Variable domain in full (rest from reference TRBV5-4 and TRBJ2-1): ETGVTQSPTHLIKTRGQQVTLRCSSQSGHNTVSWYQQALGQGPQFIFQYYREEENGRGNFPPRFSGLQFPNYSSELNVNALELDDSALYLCASSITGEQFFGPGTRLTVL.

The CDR3, as DNA: TGCGCCAGCAGCTTAAGACAGGGGATCATGAACACTGAAGCTTTCTTT. This sequence encodes CASSLRQGIMNTEAFF. This sequence joins TRBV5-1 and TRBJ1-1; 8 positions match TRBD1. The CDR3 runs 16 residues. Per the germline V gene, CDR1 is SGHRS and CDR2 is YFSETQ. J was trimmed by 0 bases and V by 2 bases; bases with no gene match: 6.

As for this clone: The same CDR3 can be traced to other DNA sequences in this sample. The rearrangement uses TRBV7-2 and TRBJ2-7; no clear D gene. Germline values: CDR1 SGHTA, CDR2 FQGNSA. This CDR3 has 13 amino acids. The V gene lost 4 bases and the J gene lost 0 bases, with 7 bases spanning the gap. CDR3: CASSSRTSYEQYF. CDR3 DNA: TGTGCCAGCAGCTCTAGGACCTCCTACGAGCAGTACTTC.

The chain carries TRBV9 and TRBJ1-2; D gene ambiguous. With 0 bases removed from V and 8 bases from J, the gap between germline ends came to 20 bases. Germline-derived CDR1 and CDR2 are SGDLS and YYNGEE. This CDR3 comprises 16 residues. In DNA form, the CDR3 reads TGTGCCAGCAGCGTAGCAATGGTACCCTCTATGCGAGGCTACACCTTC. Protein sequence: CASSVAMVPSMRGYTF.

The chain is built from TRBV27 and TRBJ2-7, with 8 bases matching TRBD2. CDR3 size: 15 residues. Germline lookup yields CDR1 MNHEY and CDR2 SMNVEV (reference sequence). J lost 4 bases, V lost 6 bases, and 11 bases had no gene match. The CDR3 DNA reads TGTGCCAGCAGGCGGCGGGAGGCAGATGAGTACGAGCAGTACTTC. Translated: CASRRREADEYEQYF.

CDR3 amino acids: CASSSKTGANNEQFF. CDR3 in DNA: TGTGCCAGCTCATCTAAGACCGGGGCCAACAATGAGCAGTTCTTC. This chain links TRBV18 with TRBJ2-1; TRBD1 or TRBD2 may be the D gene (5 bases each). This CDR3 spans 15 amino acids. CDR1 is KGHSH and CDR2 is LQKENI in the germline V gene. V was trimmed by 5 bases and J by 5 bases, leaving 16 bases between them. Full variable domain (rest looked up from reference TRBV18 and TRBJ2-1): NAGVMQNPRHLVRRRGQEARLRCSPMKGHSHVYWYRQLPEEGLKFMVYLQKENIIDESGMPKERFSAEFPKEGPSILRIQQVVRGDSAAYFCASSSKTGANNEQFFGPGTRLTVL.

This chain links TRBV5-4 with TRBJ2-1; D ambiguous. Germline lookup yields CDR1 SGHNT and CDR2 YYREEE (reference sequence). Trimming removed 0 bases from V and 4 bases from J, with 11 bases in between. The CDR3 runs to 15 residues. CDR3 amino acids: CASSLGTVGYNEQFF. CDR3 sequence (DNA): TGTGCCAGCAGCTTGGGAACGGTAGGGTACAATGAGCAGTTCTTC.

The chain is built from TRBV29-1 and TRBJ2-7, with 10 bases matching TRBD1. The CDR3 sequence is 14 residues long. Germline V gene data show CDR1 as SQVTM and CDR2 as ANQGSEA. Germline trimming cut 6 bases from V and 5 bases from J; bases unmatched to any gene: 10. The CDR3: CSVAGTGERNEQYF. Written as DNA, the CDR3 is TGCAGCGTCGCCGGGACAGGGGAAAGGAACGAGCAGTACTTC.

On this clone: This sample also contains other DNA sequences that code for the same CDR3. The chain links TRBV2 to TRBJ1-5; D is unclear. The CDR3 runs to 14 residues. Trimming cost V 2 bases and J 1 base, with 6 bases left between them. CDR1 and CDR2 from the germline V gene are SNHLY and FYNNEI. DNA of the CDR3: TGTGCCAGCAGTGAAAGGGTGAGCAATCAGCCCCAGCATTTT. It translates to CASSERVSNQPQHF.

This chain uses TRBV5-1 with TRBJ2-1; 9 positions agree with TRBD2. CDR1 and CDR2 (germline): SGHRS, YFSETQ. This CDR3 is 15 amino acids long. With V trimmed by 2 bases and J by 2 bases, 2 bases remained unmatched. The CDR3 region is CASSFLAGPYNEQFF. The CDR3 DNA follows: TGCGCCAGCAGCTTCCTAGCGGGACCCTACAATGAGCAGTTCTTC.

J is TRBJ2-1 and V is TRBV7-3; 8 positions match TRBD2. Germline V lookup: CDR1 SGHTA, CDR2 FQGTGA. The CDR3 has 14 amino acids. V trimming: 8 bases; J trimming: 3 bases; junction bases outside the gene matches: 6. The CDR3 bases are TGTGCCAGCGGGGCGGGAGGAAACTACAATGAGCAGTTCTTC. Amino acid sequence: CASGAGGNYNEQFF. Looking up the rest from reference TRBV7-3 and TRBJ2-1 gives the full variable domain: GAGVSQTPSNKVTEKGKYVELRCDPISGHTALYWYRQSLGQGPEFLIYFQGTGAADDSGLPNDRFFAVRPEGSVSTLKIQRTERGDSAVYLCASGAGGNYNEQFFGPGTRLTVL.

In nucleotides, the CDR3 is TGCAGCGTTGGGGGGCTTATGGGTGGCTACACCTTC. Its translation: CSVGGLMGGYTF. The rearrangement links TRBV29-1 to TRBJ1-2; maybe TRBD1 (6 bases). Germline CDR1 is SQVTM and CDR2 is ANQGSEA. The CDR3 loop spans 12 amino acids. Trimming took off 4 bases at V and 7 bases at J, with 13 bases between the two ends.

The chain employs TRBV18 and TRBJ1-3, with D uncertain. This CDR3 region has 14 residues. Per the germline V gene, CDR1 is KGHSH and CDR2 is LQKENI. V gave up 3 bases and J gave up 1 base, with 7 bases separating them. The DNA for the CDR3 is TGTGCCAGCTCACCGACGGAATCTGGAAACACCATATATTTT. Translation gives CASSPTESGNTIYF.

CDR3 residues: CASSQEPGTGVTGELFF. For the CDR3, the DNA is TGCGCCAGCAGCCAAGAGCCCGGGACAGGGGTCACCGGGGAGCTGTTTTTT. This chain connects TRBV4-1 to TRBJ2-2; 10 nucleotides match TRBD1. V shed 0 bases, J shed 4 bases, and the junction held 5 bases outside the gene matches. Germline V lookup: CDR1 MGHRA, CDR2 YSYEKL. This CDR3 spans 17 amino acids.

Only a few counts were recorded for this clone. CDR3 DNA: TGTGCCAGCAGTTCCACCACAGATACGCAGTATTTT. Translated, it gives CASSSTTDTQYF. The chain couples TRBV27 to TRBJ2-3, with no clear D. Trimming removed 4 bases at V and 2 bases at J, with 4 bases between. The germline V gene encodes CDR1 MNHEY and CDR2 SMNVEV (reference sequence). The CDR3 runs 12 residues.

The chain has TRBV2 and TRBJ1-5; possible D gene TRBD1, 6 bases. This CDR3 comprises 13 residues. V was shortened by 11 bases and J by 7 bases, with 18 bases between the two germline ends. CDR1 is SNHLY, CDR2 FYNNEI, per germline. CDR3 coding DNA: TGTGCCGGGAGGGGGGGTACGGAACAGCCCCAGCATTTT. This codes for CAGRGGTEQPQHF.

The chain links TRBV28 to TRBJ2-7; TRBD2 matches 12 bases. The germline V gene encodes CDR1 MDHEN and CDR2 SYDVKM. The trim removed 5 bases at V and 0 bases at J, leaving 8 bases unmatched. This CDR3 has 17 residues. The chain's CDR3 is CASSLRLAGVYSYEQYF. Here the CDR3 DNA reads TGTGCCAGCAGTCTGCGACTAGCGGGAGTGTACTCCTACGAGCAGTACTTC.

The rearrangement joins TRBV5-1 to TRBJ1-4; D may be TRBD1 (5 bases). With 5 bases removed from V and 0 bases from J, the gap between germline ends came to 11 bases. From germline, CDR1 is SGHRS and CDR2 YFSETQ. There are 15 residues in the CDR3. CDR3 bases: TGCGCCAGCAGTAGGGACCTTGCAACTAATGAAAAACTGTTTTTT. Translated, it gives CASSRDLATNEKLFF.